These T cell receptor beta chains were read from a single sample in a study of neurological immune-mediated disorders. TCRdb reprocessed the 5' RACE reads with MiXCR, giving one entry per CDR3 protein. The sample lists roughly 100,000 distinct CDR3 sequences; 3% to 4.5% were seen once. The sequencing sample was made of PBMCs. Receptor source: a woman between 18 and 30 years old with multiple sclerosis. Both conserved end residues are trimmed from each CDR3.

TRBV11-3 | ASGVGQPYNEQF
TRBV12-3/TRBV12-4 | ASTRLEINEQF
TRBV7-2 | ASSLHAGGGNQPQH
TRBV5-1 | ASSGAYEQY
TRBV27 | ASSPTGAGGKLF
TRBV20-1 | SGCSATDTQY
TRBV3-1 | ASSRVGLGDTEAF
TRBV7-6 | ASSPRGGSYEQY
TRBV5-1 | ASSLGLAPETQY
TRBV5-1 | ASNLGRELDGYT
TRBV12-3/TRBV12-4 | ASSFGIDTGELF
TRBV5-1 | ASSPGTKLLETQY
TRBV12-3/TRBV12-4 | ASTRGGGSNQPQH
TRBV5-1 | ASSLGGQVADTQY